The TCR beta chain under discussion was sequenced for a study of T cell changes during pregnancy in multiple sclerosis. Trimming removed 5 bases from V and 5 bases from J; junction bases left unmatched: 7. CDR1 SGHAT and CDR2 FQDESV come from the germline V gene (reference sequence). This CDR3 comprises 14 residues. Profiled with immunoSEQ multiplex PCR; TCRdb holds only in-frame clones, not every one. The sample includes 100,000 or so clones, approximately 89% of them seen just once. Here the sequenced sample was peripheral blood, taken after pregnancy. J is TRBJ1-2 and V is TRBV11-1, with TRBD1 identical over 8 bases. This receptor was identified in a female donor with multiple sclerosis, enrolled in a pregnancy study. The DNA of the CDR3 is TGTGCCAGCAGCCTGAGGACAGGGCGGTATGGCTACACCTTC. It is translated as CASSLRTGRYGYTF.